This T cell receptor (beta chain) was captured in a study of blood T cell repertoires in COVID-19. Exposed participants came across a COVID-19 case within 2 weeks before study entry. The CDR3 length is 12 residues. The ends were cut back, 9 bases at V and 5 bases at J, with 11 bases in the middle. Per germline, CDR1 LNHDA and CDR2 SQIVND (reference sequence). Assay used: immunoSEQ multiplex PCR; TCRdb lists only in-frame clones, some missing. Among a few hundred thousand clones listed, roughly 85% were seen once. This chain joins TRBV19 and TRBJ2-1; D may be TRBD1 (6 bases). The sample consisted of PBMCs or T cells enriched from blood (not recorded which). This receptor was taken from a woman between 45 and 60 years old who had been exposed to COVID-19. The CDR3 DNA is TGTGCCAGCAACAGGGACAACAATGAGCAGTTCTTC. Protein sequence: CASNRDNNEQFF. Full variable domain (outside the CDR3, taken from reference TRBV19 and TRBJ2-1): DGGITQSPKYLFRKEGQNVTLSCEQNLNHDAMYWYRQDPGQGLRLIYYSQIVNDFQKGDIAEGYSVSREKKESFPLTVTSAQKNPTAFYLCASNRDNNEQFFGPGTRLTVL.